This T cell receptor (beta chain) derives from a study of cytomegalovirus exposure and HLA in healthy donors. The overall study: Among about 400 genotyped donors, around 77% fell in the Caucasian-associated ancestry cluster.

Regarding this clone: As yet, its antigen is unknown.

Findings and limits, study-wide: Later analysis placed DRB1 highest and HLA-C lowest in TCR association rates, which differed by HLA locus. Reportedly, HLA-A and HLA-B alleles of most subjects were accurately predicted from TCR beta.

Trimming pared 6 bases from V and 5 bases from J, leaving 7 bases between. Germline V gives CDR1 MNHNS, CDR2 SASEGT. CDR3 length: 11 residues. The PCR was carried out with 60 Vbeta primers and 13 Jbeta primers. Some clones are missing from TCRdb's copy, which holds only in-frame ones; the method was immunoSEQ multiplex PCR. Of fewer than 200,000 clones in the sample, more than 70% were seen once. Material: PBMCs. This sequence was found in a man aged 40-55 years in good health and CMV-seropositive. The chain carries TRBV6-1 and TRBJ1-2, with D unclear. CDR3 in amino acids: CASRREYGYTF. CDR3 nucleotide sequence: TGTGCCAGCAGGAGGGAGTATGGCTACACCTTC.